This T cell receptor beta chain was observed in a study of T cell repertoires in cytomegalovirus infection. Study results and caveats: Predominance within the ex vivo response was attributable to HLA-C-restricted CMV-specific TCR beta clonotypes.

The CDR3 has 14 amino acids. Per the germline V gene, CDR1 is SQVTM and CDR2 is ANQGSEA. From the reads, TCRdb called clonotypes with MiXCR, one entry per CDR3 protein. Among 200,000 to 300,000 distinct CDR3 sequences listed, 12% to 15% were seen once. As concerns this clonotype: Its specificity is unknown. At one end, the junction sequence differs from germline, possibly due to a read error.

The clonotype comes from a human donor in good health (CMV status not recorded). Some clones in this sample may be carry-over from other donors' samples. The chain is built from TRBV29-1 and TRBJ2-3; TRBD2 aligns across 10 bases. Source material: PBMCs. DNA of the CDR3: TGCAGCGTTGACGTAGCGGGGGGCACAGATATGCAGTATTTT. Translating it yields CSVDVAGGTDMQYF.